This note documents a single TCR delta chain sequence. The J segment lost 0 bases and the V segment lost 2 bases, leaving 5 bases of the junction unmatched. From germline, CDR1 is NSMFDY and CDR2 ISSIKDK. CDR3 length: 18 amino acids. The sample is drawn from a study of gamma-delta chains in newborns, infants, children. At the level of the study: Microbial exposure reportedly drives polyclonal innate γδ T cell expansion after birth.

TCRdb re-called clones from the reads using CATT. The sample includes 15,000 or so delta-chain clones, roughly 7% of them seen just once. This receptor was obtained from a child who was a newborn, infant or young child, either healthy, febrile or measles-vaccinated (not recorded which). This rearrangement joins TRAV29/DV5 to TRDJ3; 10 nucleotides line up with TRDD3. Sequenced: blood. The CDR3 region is CAASNWGISSWDTRQMFF. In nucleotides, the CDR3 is TGTGCAGCAAGTAACTGGGGGATTAGCTCCTGGGACACCCGACAGATGTTTTTC.